The 16 T cell receptor beta chains given below trace back to one sample, sequenced in a study of neoadjuvant anti-PD-1 for oral cavity cancer. The assay was immunoSEQ multiplex PCR, and TCRdb's table has in-frame clones only and misses some. In the table there are around 6,100 clones, 45% of which are singletons. Sequenced material: tumor tissue, taken before nivolumab (anti-PD-1) treatment. The receptors stem from a person between 40 and 80 years old with oral cavity squamous cell carcinoma.

This clone was detected a few times. This chain uses TRBV9 with TRBJ2-1, with 11 bases lining up with TRBD1. This CDR3 is built from 13 residues. The V gene's germline CDR1 is SGDLS and CDR2 YYNGEE. V dropped 3 bases and J dropped 14; count of bases not matched to a gene: 7. CDR3 sequence reads: CASSDGQGAKEFF. DNA for the CDR3: TGTGCCAGCAGCGACGGACAGGGGGCGAAGGAGTTCTTC.

This sequence joins TRBV30 and TRBJ1-2; perhaps TRBD1 as D (6 bases). Germline V lookup: CDR1 GTSNPN, CDR2 SVGIG (reference sequence). V was shortened by 2 bases and J by 6 bases, with 10 bases between the two germline ends. The CDR3 extends over 12 amino acids. CDR3 coding DNA: TGTGCCTGGAGTCGACAGGTCAATGGCTACACCTTC. Protein: CAWSRQVNGYTF.

The chain recombines TRBV6-5 with TRBJ2-7; D remains unclear. The V end was cut by 2 bases, the J end by 4 bases, with 12 bases between. Germline loops: CDR1 MNHEY, CDR2 SVGAGI. This CDR3 has 14 amino acids. The DNA for the CDR3 is TGTGCCAGCAGTTACGGGCGGAAACCTTACGAGCAGTACTTC. Protein sequence: CASSYGRKPYEQYF.

The chain combines TRBV6-1 with TRBJ1-6, with D perhaps TRBD1 (5 bases). Germline-derived CDR1 and CDR2 are MNHNS and SASEGT. Trimming pared 6 bases from V and 7 bases from J, leaving 13 bases between. The CDR3 totals 14 residues. The CDR3 loop is CASRGAFNNSPLHF. The CDR3 nucleotides read TGTGCCAGCAGAGGGGCATTTAACAATTCACCCCTCCACTTT.

The chain joins TRBV11-1 to TRBJ2-1, with D hard to call. Germline CDR1 is SGHAT and CDR2 is FQDESV (reference sequence). The CDR3 is 13 amino acids. Trimming shortened V by 1 base and J by 5 bases, and 6 bases separated the two germline ends. The CDR3 spells CASSLGRNNEQFF. The CDR3 bases are TGTGCCAGCAGCTTAGGACGTAACAATGAGCAGTTCTTC.

This chain connects TRBV18 to TRBJ2-1; 13 bases map to TRBD2. Trimming removed 2 bases from V and 7 bases from J; junction bases left unmatched: 2. In germline, CDR1 is KGHSH, CDR2 LQKENI. CDR3 length equals 15 residues. The CDR3 sequence is CASSPTSGGVNEQFF. The CDR3 nucleotides read TGTGCCAGCTCACCAACTAGCGGGGGGGTGAATGAGCAGTTCTTC.

This clone was detected a few times. The chain recombines TRBV10-1 with TRBJ2-5, with TRBD2 matching 8 bases. Trimming removed 0 bases from V and 5 bases from J; junction bases left unmatched: 5. The CDR3 spans 15 residues. Germline V gene sequence: CDR1 WNHNN, CDR2 SYGVQD (reference sequence). CDR3 region: CASSESTSGGETQYF. In DNA, the CDR3 is TGCGCCAGCAGTGAGTCCACTAGCGGAGGGGAGACCCAGTACTTC.

The chain is built from TRBV11-2 and TRBJ2-3; D is uncertain. The CDR3 is 13 amino acids. Germline CDR1 SGHAT, CDR2 FQNNGV. Trimming pared 5 bases from V and 2 bases from J, leaving 8 bases between. The CDR3 protein is CASSHDPTDTQYF. The CDR3 DNA reads TGTGCCAGCAGCCACGACCCCACAGATACGCAGTATTTT.

The chain employs TRBV5-6 and TRBJ2-3; 7 bases agree with TRBD2. Germline-derived CDR1 and CDR2 are SGHDT and YYEEEE. The trim removed 4 bases at V and 2 bases at J, leaving 13 bases unmatched. This CDR3 has 17 amino acids. CDR3 residues: CASSRPEGGGSTDTQYF. The CDR3 bases are TGTGCCAGCAGCAGGCCCGAGGGCGGGGGATCCACAGATACGCAGTATTTT.

This clone was detected only a few times. The chain uses TRBV5-6 and TRBJ2-7; the match to TRBD1 covers 7 bases. The CDR3 consists of 14 residues. CDR1 SGHDT and CDR2 YYEEEE come from the germline V gene. V lost 1 base, J lost 8 bases, and 9 bases stayed unmatched. CDR3: CASSLRQGVPKQYF. The CDR3 DNA follows: TGTGCCAGCAGCTTGCGTCAGGGGGTTCCTAAGCAGTACTTC.

The chain uses TRBV2 and TRBJ1-2, with 7 nucleotides matching TRBD1. The germline gives CDR1 SNHLY, CDR2 FYNNEI. Trimming cost V 6 bases and J 0 bases; bases outside gene matches: 7. This CDR3 has 15 residues. This CDR3 reads CASRRDSTTNYGYTF. DNA of the CDR3: TGTGCCAGCAGGAGGGACAGTACAACTAACTATGGCTACACCTTC.

By sample fraction, this clone is large. V is TRBV7-6 and J is TRBJ2-3; D might be TRBD2 (7 bases). Trimming shortened V by 5 bases and J by 4 bases, and 16 bases separated the two germline ends. CDR1 SGHVS and CDR2 FNYEAQ come from the germline V gene. CDR3 length: 15 residues. Written as DNA, the CDR3 is TGTGCCAGCAGCCCCCGGGGGGCCAGCCCAGATACGCAGTATTTT. This translates into CASSPRGASPDTQYF.

The chain uses TRBV23-1 and TRBJ1-1; tentatively, D is TRBD1 (5 bases). TRBV23-1 is an ORF, with its function uncertain. The V end was cut by 4 bases, the J end by 4 bases, with 16 bases between. The CDR3 loop spans 15 amino acids. DNA of the CDR3: TGCGCCAGCAGTCGAACGGGACCCTGGGCCACTGAAGCTTTCTTT. Translation gives CASSRTGPWATEAFF.

The CDR3 loop reads CASSPTGGRQPQHF. CDR3 DNA sequence: TGTGCCAGCTCACCCACAGGGGGGAGGCAGCCCCAGCATTTT. The chain carries TRBV18 and TRBJ1-5; 8 nucleotides agree with TRBD1. V shed 3 bases, J shed 7 bases, and the junction held 5 bases outside the gene matches. The germline V gene encodes CDR1 KGHSH and CDR2 LQKENI. This CDR3 is 14 amino acids long. The complete variable domain, with remaining parts taken from reference TRBV18 and TRBJ1-5, reads NAGVMQNPRHLVRRRGQEARLRCSPMKGHSHVYWYRQLPEEGLKFMVYLQKENIIDESGMPKERFSAEFPKEGPSILRIQQVVRGDSAAYFCASSPTGGRQPQHFGDGTRLSIL.

This clone was seen a handful of times. The J gene is TRBJ1-6, the V gene TRBV10-3; D might be TRBD1 (5 bases). The CDR3 has 13 amino acids. The V gene's germline CDR1 is ENHRY and CDR2 SYGVKD. With 6 bases removed from V and 6 bases from J, the gap between germline ends came to 9 bases. The DNA for the CDR3 is TGTGCCATCAGACAGGAACTTAATTCACCCCTCCACTTT. Translating it yields CAIRQELNSPLHF.

The J gene is TRBJ1-2, the V gene TRBV10-3; D is possibly TRBD1 (6 bases). The CDR3 contains 15 residues. Germline CDR1 ENHRY, CDR2 SYGVKD. Deletions cut 3 bases from V and 7 bases from J, with 18 bases between. Written as DNA, the CDR3 is TGTGCCATCAGTGAACTCTCTGGGGGGGCGGGTGGCTACACCTTC. Translating it yields CAISELSGGAGGYTF.